Listed below are T cell receptor beta chains from one sample, sequenced in a study of cytomegalovirus exposure and HLA in healthy donors. Sequencing used immunoSEQ multiplex PCR; TCRdb keeps in-frame clones, though not all of them. This repertoire shows 140,000 or so clones, about 72% found once; its top ten account for roughly 2%. Sequencing input: PBMCs. These receptors all come from a man in his forties in good health and CMV-seronegative. Each CDR3 is given with its conserved first and last residue. Fields, in order: J gene, V gene, CDR3 protein.

TRBJ2-5,TRBV5-4,CASSSQETQYF
TRBJ2-1,TRBV11-2,CASSLGTSGRDSYNEQFF
TRBJ2-3,TRBV2,CASSSTSGGVFGTDTQYF
TRBJ2-2,TRBV5-1,CASSSLGNVRSGELFF
TRBJ2-7,TRBV7-2,CASSTTSGRYEQYF
TRBJ2-7,TRBV9,CASSVGAGVYEQYF
TRBJ2-2,TRBV30,CAWTQSWEGNGELFF
TRBJ2-3,TRBV5-1,CASSPTGTSTDTQYF
TRBJ2-7,TRBV9,CASSRVGRLSRRGEQYF
TRBJ2-3,TRBV7-9,CASSLVGQGADTQYF
TRBJ2-5,TRBV7-6,CASSLRVRVEETQYF
TRBJ1-2,TRBV30,CAWSPRTGVGGYTF
TRBJ2-1,TRBV18,CASSPPQREGLNEQFF
TRBJ1-2,TRBV6-5,CASSYSTGAYGYTF
TRBJ2-5,TRBV7-9,CASSLNVAAGHQETQYF
TRBJ1-3,TRBV19,CASRTRQVVSGNTIYF
TRBJ2-7,TRBV19,CASSILGEGREQYF
TRBJ1-5,TRBV19,CATLGPGSLPQHF
TRBJ2-7,TRBV27,CASSLLPSVRNEQYF
TRBJ1-2,TRBV14,CASSRTLGGGYTF
TRBJ2-7,TRBV5-1,CASSLGGPDRVYEQYF
TRBJ2-7,TRBV6-1,CASSEGFTYEQYF
TRBJ2-5,TRBV5-1,CASSFTGSGGETQYF
TRBJ2-2,TRBV7-2,CASSPTTSGRVTGELFF
TRBJ1-1,TRBV5-1,CASSQSRDRGHTEAFF
TRBJ1-6,TRBV4-1,CASSQEGLGSSPLHF
TRBJ2-3,TRBV5-1,CASSFDSFSTDTQYF
TRBJ1-6,TRBV2,CAIPLRDKGNSPLHF
TRBJ2-2,TRBV7-2,CASSLVIATGELFF
TRBJ1-6,TRBV5-7,CASSRNRDRLYSPLHF
TRBJ1-4,TRBV4-1,CASSQGPRVGSEKLFF
TRBJ2-2,TRBV6-5,CASSRLRGTGELFF
TRBJ2-7,TRBV5-1,CASSSLSGEGEQYF
TRBJ2-7,TRBV6-6,CASSKEIRGTYEQYF
TRBJ1-1,TRBV29-1,CSVEILGGGHIWTEAFF
TRBJ2-3,TRBV7-3,CASSLSPGLAGGRDTQYF
TRBJ2-3,TRBV9,CASSGRTSATDTQYF
TRBJ1-2,TRBV9,CASSPGTGGDYGYTF
TRBJ2-7,TRBV5-1,CASSLDGTGGYEQYF
TRBJ1-1,TRBV21-1,CASRRTGVNTEAFF
TRBJ2-3,TRBV5-1,CASSLGTSGESTDTQYF
TRBJ1-2,TRBV21-1,CASSKVFPKSGTGYTF
TRBJ1-1,TRBV27,CASSFDGTKGAFF
TRBJ2-1,TRBV28,CASSFGGITYNEQFF